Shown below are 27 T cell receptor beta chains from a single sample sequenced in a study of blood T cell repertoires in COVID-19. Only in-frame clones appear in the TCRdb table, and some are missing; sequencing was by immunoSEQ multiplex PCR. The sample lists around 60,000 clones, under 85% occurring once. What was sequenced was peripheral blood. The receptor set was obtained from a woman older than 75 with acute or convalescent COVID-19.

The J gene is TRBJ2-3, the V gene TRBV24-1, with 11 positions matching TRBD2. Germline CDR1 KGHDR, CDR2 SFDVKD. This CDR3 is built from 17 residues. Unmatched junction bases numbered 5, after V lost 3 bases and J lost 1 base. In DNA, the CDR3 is TGTGCCACCAGTGATCCCCTAGCGGGAGGAGGCACAGATACGCAGTATTTT. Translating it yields CATSDPLAGGGTDTQYF.

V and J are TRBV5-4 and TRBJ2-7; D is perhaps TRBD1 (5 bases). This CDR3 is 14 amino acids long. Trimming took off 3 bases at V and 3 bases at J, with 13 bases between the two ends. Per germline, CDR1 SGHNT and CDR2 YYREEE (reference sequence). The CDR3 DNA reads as TGTGCCAGCAGCTCAGGGTTAGGGATCTACGAGCAGTACTTC. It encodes CASSSGLGIYEQYF. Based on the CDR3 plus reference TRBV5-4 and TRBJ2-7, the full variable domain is ETGVTQSPTHLIKTRGQQVTLRCSSQSGHNTVSWYQQALGQGPQFIFQYYREEENGRGNFPPRFSGLQFPNYSSELNVNALELDDSALYLCASSSGLGIYEQYFGPGTRLTVT.

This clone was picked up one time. The CDR3 reads CASSLDSSGGTDTQYF. The CDR3 region has the DNA TGCGCCAGCAGCCTCGATAGTAGCGGGGGCACAGATACGCAGTATTTT. The chain employs TRBV4-3 and TRBJ2-3, with 8 bases fitting TRBD2. CDR3 length equals 16 residues. Trimming cost V 4 bases and J 1 base; bases outside gene matches: 7. From germline, CDR1 is LGHNA and CDR2 YSLEER.

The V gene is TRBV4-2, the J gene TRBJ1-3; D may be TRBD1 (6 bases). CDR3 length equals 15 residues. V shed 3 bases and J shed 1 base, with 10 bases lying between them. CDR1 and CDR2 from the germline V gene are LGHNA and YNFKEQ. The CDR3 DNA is TGTGCCAGCAGCCAGATGACAGGATCTGGAAACACCATATATTTT. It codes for CASSQMTGSGNTIYF.

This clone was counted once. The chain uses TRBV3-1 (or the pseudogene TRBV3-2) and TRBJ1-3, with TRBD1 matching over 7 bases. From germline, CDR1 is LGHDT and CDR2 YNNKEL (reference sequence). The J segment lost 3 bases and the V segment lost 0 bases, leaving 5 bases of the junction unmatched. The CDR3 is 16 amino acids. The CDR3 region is CASSQDAGGYGNTIYF. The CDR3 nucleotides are TGTGCCAGCAGCCAAGATGCAGGGGGGTATGGAAACACCATATATTTT.

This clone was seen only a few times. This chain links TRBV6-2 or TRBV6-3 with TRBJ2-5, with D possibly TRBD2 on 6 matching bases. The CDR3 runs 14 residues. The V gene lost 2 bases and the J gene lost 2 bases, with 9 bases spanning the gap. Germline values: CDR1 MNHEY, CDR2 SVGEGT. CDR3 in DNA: TGTGCCAGCAGTTACGAACTAGCTCAAGAGACCCAGTACTTC. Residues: CASSYELAQETQYF.

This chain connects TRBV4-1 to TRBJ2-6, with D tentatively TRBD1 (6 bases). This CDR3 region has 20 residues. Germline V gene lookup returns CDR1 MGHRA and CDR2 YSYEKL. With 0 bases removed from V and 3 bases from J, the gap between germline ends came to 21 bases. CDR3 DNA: TGCGCCAGCAGCCAAGATGGGGTGGGCAGGGGATTACTTGGGGCCAACGTCCTGACTTTC. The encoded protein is CASSQDGVGRGLLGANVLTF.

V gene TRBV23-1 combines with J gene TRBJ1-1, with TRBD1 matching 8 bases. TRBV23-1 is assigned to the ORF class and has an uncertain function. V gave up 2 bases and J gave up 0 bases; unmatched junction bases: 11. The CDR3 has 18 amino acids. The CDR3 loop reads CASSQIGTGLSMNTEAFF. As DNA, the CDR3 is TGCGCCAGCAGTCAAATTGGGACAGGCCTGTCCATGAACACTGAAGCTTTCTTT.

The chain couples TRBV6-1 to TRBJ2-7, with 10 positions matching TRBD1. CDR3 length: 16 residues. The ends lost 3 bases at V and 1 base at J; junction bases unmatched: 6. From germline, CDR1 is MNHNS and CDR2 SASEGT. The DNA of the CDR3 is TGTGCCAGCAGTGACACCGGGACAGGGGAATCCTACGAGCAGTACTTC. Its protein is CASSDTGTGESYEQYF.

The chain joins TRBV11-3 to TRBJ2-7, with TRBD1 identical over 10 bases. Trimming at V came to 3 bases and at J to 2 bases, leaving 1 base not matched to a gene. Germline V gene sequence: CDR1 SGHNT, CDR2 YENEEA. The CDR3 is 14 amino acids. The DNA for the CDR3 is TGTGCCAGCAGCTTCGGGACAGGGGCCTACGAGCAGTACTTC. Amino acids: CASSFGTGAYEQYF.

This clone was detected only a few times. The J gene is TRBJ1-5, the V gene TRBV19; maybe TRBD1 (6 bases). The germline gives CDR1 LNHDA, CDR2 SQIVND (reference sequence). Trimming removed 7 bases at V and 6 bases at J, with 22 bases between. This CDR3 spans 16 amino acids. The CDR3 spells CASNERGGGAGQPQHF. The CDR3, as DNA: TGTGCCAGTAACGAAAGAGGGGGGGGCGCGGGTCAGCCCCAGCATTTT. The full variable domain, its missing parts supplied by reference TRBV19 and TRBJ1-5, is DGGITQSPKYLFRKEGQNVTLSCEQNLNHDAMYWYRQDPGQGLRLIYYSQIVNDFQKGDIAEGYSVSREKKESFPLTVTSAQKNPTAFYLCASNERGGGAGQPQHFGDGTRLSIL.

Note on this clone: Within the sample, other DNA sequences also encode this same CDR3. In DNA form, the CDR3 reads TGTGCCAGCAGCTTAGCGCAAGGGGGCGGCGGGCCCCAGCATTTT. Residues: CASSLAQGGGGPQHF. This chain links TRBV7-2 with TRBJ1-5, with 7 bases fitting TRBD1. Germline CDR1 and CDR2: SGHTA and FQGNSA. Germline trimming cut 0 bases from V and 9 bases from J; bases unmatched to any gene: 8. This CDR3 has 15 residues.

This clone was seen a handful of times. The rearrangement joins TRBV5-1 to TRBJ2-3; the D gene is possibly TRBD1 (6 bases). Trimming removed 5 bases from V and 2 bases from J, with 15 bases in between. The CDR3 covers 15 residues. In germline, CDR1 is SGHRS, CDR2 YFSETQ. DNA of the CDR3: TGCGCCAGCAGGGTAGGGGGAGCGGTCACAGATACGCAGTATTTT. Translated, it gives CASRVGGAVTDTQYF.

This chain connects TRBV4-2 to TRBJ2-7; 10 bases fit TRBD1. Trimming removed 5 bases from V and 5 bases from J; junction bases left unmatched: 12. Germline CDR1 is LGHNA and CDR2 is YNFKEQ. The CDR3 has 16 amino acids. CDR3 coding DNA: TGTGCCAGCAGCTTACTCCCGGGACAGGGGTTGCACGAGCAGTACTTC. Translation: CASSLLPGQGLHEQYF.

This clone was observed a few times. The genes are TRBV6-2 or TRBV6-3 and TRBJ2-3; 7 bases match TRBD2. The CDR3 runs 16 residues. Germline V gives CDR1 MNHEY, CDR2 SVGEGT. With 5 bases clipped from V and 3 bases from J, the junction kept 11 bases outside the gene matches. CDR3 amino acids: CASSGRVAGKTDTQYF. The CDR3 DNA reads TGTGCCAGCAGTGGCCGGGTAGCGGGTAAGACAGATACGCAGTATTTT.

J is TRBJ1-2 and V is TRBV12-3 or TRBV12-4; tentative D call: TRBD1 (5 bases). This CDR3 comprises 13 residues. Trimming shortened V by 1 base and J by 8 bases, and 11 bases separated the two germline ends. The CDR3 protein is CASSLVGGDGYTF. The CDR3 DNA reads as TGTGCCAGCAGTTTAGTTGGAGGGGACGGCTACACCTTC.

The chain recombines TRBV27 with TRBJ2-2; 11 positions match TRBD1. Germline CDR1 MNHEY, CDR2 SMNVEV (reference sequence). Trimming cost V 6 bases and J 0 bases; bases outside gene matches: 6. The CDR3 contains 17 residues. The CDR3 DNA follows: TGTGCCAGCAGGACGGACAGGGGGCTGGCGAACACCGGGGAGCTGTTTTTT. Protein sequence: CASRTDRGLANTGELFF.

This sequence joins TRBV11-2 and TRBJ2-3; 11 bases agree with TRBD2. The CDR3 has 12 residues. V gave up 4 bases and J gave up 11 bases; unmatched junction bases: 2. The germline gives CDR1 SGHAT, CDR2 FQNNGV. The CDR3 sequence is CASSSLAGGQYF. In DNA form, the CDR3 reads TGTGCCAGCAGCTCGCTAGCGGGAGGGCAGTATTTT.

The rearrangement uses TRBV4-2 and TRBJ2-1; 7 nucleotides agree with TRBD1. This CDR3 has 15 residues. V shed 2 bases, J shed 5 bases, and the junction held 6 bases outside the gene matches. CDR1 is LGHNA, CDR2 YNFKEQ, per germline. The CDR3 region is CASSQRQGRHNEQFF. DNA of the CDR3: TGTGCCAGCAGCCAACGACAGGGTAGGCACAATGAGCAGTTCTTC.

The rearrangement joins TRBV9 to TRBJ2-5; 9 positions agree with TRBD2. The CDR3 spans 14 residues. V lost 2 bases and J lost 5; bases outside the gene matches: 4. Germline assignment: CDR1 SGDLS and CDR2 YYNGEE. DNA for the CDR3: TGTGCCAGCAGCGTGGGACTAGCCCATGAGACCCAGTACTTC. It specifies CASSVGLAHETQYF.

CDR3 sequence (DNA): TGTGCCAGCAGTTGGGGACAGGGGAGCCACTACGAGCAGTACTTC. The encoded protein is CASSWGQGSHYEQYF. The rearrangement links TRBV27 to TRBJ2-7; 10 bases fit TRBD1. There are 15 residues in the CDR3. V gave up 4 bases and J gave up 3 bases; unmatched junction bases: 6. Germline CDR1 is MNHEY and CDR2 is SMNVEV (reference sequence).

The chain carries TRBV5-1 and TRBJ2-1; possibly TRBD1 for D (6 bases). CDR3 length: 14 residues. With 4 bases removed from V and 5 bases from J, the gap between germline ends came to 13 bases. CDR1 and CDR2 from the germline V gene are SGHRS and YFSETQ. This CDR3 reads CASSGGQLNNEQFF. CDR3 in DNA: TGCGCCAGCAGCGGCGGACAGCTCAACAATGAGCAGTTCTTC.

As DNA, the CDR3 is TGTGCCAGTAGTGTCGGGACACTGAACACCGGGGAGCTGTTTTTT. Amino acids: CASSVGTLNTGELFF. The chain carries TRBV19 and TRBJ2-2, with a tentative D call TRBD1 (6 bases). V shed 5 bases and J shed 1 base, with 11 bases lying between them. Germline CDR1 reads LNHDA; CDR2 reads SQIVND (reference sequence). CDR3 length: 15 amino acids.

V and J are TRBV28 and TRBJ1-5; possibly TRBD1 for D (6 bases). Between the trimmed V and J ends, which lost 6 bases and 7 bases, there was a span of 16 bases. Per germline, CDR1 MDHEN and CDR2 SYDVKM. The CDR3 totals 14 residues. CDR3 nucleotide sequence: TGTGCCAGCAGGGCGGGGGCAGGGTGGCAGCCCCAGCATTTT. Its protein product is CASRAGAGWQPQHF.

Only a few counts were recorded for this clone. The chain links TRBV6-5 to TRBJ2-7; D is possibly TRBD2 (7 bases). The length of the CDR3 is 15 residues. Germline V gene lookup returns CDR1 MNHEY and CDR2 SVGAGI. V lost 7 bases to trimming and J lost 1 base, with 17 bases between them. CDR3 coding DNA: TGTGCCAGCACCCAGGAGGGGGGGCCGTCCTACGAGCAGTACTTC. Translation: CASTQEGGPSYEQYF.

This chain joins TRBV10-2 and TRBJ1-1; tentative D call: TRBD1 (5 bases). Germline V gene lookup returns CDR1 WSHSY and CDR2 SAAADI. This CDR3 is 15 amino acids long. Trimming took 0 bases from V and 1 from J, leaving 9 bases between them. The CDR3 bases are TGCGCCAGCAGTGAGTCGAGGCAGGGGAACACTGAAGCTTTCTTT. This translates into CASSESRQGNTEAFF.

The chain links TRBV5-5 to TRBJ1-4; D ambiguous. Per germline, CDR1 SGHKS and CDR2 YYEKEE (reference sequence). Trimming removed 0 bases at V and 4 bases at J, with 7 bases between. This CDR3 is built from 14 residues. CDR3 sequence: CASSLAINNEKLFF. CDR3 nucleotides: TGTGCCAGCAGCTTGGCCATCAATAATGAAAAACTGTTTTTT.